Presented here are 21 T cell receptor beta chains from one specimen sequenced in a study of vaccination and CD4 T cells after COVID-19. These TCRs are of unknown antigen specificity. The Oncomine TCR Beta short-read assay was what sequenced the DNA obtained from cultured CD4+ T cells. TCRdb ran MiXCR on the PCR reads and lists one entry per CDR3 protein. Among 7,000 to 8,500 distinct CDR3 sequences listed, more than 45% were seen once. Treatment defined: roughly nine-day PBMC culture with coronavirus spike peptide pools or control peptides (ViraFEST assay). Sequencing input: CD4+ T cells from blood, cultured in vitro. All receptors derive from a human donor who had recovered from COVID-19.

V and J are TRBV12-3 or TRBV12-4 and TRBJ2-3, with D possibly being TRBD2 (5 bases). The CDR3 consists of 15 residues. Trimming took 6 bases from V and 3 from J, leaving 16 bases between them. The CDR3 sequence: CASRPAGVRTDTQYF. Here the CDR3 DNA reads TGTGCCAGCAGGCCTGCCGGGGTTCGGACAGATACGCAGTATTTT.

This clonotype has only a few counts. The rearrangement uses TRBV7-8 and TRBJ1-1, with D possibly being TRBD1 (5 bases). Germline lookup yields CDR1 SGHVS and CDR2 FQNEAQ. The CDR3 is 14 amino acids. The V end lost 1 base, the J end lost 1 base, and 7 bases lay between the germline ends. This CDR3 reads CASSLGDENTEAFF. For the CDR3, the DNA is TGTGCCAGCAGCTTAGGGGACGAGAACACTGAAGCTTTCTTT.

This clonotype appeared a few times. CDR3 coding DNA: TGTGCCAGCAGCCAGACAGGGGTCAATTCACCCCTCCACTTT. Translating gives CASSQTGVNSPLHF. This sequence joins TRBV7-3 and TRBJ1-6; 8 nucleotides match TRBD1. The ends lost 5 bases at V and 7 bases at J; junction bases unmatched: 4. Germline CDR1 is SGHTA and CDR2 is FQGTGA. The CDR3 totals 14 residues. The full variable domain, rest sourced from reference TRBV7-3 and TRBJ1-6, is GAGVSQTPSNKVTEKGKYVELRCDPISGHTALYWYRQSLGQGPEFLIYFQGTGAADDSGLPNDRFFAVRPEGSVSTLKIQRTERGDSAVYLCASSQTGVNSPLHFGNGTRLTVT.

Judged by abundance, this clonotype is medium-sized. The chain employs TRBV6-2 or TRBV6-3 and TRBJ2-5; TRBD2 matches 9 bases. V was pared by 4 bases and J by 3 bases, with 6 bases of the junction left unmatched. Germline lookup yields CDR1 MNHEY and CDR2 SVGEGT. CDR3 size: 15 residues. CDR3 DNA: TGTGCCAGCAGTTTAGCGGGAGAGGGTGAAGAGACCCAGTACTTC. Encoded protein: CASSLAGEGEETQYF.

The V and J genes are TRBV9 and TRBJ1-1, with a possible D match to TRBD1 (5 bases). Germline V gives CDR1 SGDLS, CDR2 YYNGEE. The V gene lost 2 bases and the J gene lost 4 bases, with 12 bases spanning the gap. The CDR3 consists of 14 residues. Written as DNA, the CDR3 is TGTGCCAGCAGCGTCACGGACACCATCACTGAAGCTTTCTTT. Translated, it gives CASSVTDTITEAFF.

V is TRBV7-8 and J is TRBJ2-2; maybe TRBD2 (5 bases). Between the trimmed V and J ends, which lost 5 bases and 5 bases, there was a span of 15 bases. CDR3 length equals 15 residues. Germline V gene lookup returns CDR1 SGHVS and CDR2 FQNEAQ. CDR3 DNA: TGTGCCAGCAGCCAAGCGTCGGGGTGGACCGGGGAGCTGTTTTTT. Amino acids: CASSQASGWTGELFF.

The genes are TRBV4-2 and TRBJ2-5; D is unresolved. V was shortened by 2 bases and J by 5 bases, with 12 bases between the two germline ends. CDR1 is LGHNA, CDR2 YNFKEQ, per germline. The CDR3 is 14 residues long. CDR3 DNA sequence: TGTGCCAGCAGCCAATACCAGCTTGGGGAGACCCAGTACTTC. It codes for CASSQYQLGETQYF.

The CDR3 sequence is CASRPRQHGQFF. The CDR3 DNA follows: TGTGCCAGCAGGCCCCGGCAGCACGGGCAGTTCTTC. This chain connects TRBV6-2 or TRBV6-3 to TRBJ2-1; D gene ambiguous. Looked up from germline, CDR1 is MNHEY and CDR2 is SVGEGT. The CDR3 runs to 12 residues. V dropped 6 bases and J dropped 12 bases, with 15 bases sitting between them.

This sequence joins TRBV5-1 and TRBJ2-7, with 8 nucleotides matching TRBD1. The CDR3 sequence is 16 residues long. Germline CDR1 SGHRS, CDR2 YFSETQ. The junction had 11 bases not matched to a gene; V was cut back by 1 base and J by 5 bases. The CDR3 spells CASSLFGQGKDHEQYF. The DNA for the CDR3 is TGCGCCAGCAGCTTGTTCGGACAGGGAAAAGACCACGAGCAGTACTTC.

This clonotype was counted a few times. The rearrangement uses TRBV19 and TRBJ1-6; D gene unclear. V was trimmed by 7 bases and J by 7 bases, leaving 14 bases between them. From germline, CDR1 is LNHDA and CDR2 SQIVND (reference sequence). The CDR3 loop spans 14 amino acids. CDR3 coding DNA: TGTGCCAGTAACACCAACGCGGGGAATTCACCCCTCCACTTT. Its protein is CASNTNAGNSPLHF.

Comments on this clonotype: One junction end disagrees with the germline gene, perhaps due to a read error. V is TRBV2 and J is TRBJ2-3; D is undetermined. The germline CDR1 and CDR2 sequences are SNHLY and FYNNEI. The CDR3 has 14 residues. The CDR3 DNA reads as TGTGTCAGCAGAGAAGCGCAGTCCACAGATACGCAGTATTTT. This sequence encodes CVSREAQSTDTQYF.

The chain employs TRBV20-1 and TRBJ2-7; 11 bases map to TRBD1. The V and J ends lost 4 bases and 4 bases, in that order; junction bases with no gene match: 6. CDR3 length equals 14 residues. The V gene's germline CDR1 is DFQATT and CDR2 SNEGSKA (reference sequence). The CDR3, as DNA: TGCAGTGCTAAACCGGGACAGGGGGGATACGAGCAGTACTTC. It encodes CSAKPGQGGYEQYF.

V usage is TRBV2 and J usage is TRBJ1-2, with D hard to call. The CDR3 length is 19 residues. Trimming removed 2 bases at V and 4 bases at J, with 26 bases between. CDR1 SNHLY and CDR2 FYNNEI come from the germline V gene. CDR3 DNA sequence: TGTGCCAGCAGTGAACGGGTACCAGGAGACCCGACCTCCGGCTATGGCTACACCTTC. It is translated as CASSERVPGDPTSGYGYTF.

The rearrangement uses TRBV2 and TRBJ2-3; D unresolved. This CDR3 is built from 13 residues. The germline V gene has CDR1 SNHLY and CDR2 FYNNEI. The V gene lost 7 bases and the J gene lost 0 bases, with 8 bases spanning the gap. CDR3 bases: TGTGCCAGCAAACAGACTAGCACAGATACGCAGTATTTT. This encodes CASKQTSTDTQYF. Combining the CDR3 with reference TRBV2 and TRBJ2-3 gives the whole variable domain EPEVTQTPSHQVTQMGQEVILRCVPISNHLYFYWYRQILGQKVEFLVSFYNNEISEKSEIFDDQFSVERPDGSNFTLKIRSTKLEDSAMYFCASKQTSTDTQYFGPGTRLTVL.

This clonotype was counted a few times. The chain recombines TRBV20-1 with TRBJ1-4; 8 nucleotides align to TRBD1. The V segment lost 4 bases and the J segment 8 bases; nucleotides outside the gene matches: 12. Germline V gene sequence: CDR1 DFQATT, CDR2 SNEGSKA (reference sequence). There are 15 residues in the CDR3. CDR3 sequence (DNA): TGCAGTGCTAACAATCCAGGGGGCATTGGGGAAAAACTGTTTTTT. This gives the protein CSANNPGGIGEKLFF.

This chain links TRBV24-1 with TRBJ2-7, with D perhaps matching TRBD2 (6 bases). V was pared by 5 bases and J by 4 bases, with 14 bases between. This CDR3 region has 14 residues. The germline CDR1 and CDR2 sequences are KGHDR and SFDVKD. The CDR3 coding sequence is TGTGCCACCAGTGCCGGCCGGGGGTGGTACGAGCAGTACTTC. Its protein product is CATSAGRGWYEQYF.

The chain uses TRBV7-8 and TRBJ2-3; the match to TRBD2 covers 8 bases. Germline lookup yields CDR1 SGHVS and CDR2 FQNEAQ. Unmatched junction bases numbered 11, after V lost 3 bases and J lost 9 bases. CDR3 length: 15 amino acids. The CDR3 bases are TGTGCCAGCAGCTTGGTCGCCCGAGAGCGGGAGACGCAGTATTTT. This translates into CASSLVARERETQYF.

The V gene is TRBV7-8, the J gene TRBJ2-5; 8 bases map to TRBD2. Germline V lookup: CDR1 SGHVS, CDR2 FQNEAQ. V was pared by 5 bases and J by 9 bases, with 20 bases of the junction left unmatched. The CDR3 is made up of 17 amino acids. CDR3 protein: CASSRNLISGVPWAQYF. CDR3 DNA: TGTGCCAGCAGCCGCAACCTCATTAGCGGGGTGCCGTGGGCCCAGTACTTC.

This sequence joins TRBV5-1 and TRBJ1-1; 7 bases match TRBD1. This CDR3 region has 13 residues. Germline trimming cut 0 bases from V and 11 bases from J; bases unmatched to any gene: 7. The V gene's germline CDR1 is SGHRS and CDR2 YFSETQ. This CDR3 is CASSLGQGDRAFF. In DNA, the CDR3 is TGCGCCAGCAGCTTGGGGCAGGGGGATCGGGCTTTCTTT.

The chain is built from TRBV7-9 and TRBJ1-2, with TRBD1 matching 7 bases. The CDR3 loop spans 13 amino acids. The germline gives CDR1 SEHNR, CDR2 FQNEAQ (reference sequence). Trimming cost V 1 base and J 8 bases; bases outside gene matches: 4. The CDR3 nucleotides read TGTGCCAGCAGCTTAGAAGGGGGCAGGGGCTACACCTTC. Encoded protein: CASSLEGGRGYTF.

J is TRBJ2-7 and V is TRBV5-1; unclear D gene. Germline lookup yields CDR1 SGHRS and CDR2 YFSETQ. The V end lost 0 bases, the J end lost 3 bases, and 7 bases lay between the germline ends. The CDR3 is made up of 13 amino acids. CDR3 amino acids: CASSLDRNYEQYF. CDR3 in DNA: TGCGCCAGCAGCTTGGACAGAAACTACGAGCAGTACTTC.